This is a list of T cell receptor beta chains from one sample in a study of cytomegalovirus exposure and HLA in healthy donors. The assay was immunoSEQ multiplex PCR, and TCRdb's table has in-frame clones only and misses some. This table holds about 200,000 clones, around four fifths found once. Sequencing was performed on PBMCs. These receptors came from a man in his forties in good health and CMV-seropositive. Both conserved end residues are part of each CDR3. A D gene is named only where the DNA matches it firmly. Size values are once, few and many counts, or a class for expanded clones, and some rows have none.

TRBV5-1	TRBJ2-3	TRBD2	-	TGCGCCAGCAGCCCGATACTAGCGCGGAGCACAGATACGCAGTATTTT	CASSPILARSTDTQYF
TRBV27	TRBJ1-1	TRBD1	-	TGTGCCAGCGGAGTGACAGGGATGATGAACACTGAAGCTTTCTTT	CASGVTGMMNTEAFF
TRBV27	TRBJ2-3	-	-	TGTGCCAGCATATCAGGGGGCACAGATACGCAGTATTTT	CASISGGTDTQYF
TRBV9	TRBJ2-7	-	-	TGTGCCAGCAGCGCGCACCGGGACACCTACGAGCAGTACTTC	CASSAHRDTYEQYF
TRBV30	TRBJ1-1	-	-	TGTGCCTGGAGTGCTTACGGAGGGGCTCTGAACACTGAAGCTTTCTTT	CAWSAYGGALNTEAFF
TRBV6-5	TRBJ2-7	-	-	TGTGCCAGCAGTTACGGAGGACGGGGACAACAGTACTTC	CASSYGGRGQQYF
TRBV7-9	TRBJ1-5	-	few	TGTGCCAGCAGCCCCTCTTCCCCTGGCAATCAGCCCCAGCATTTT	CASSPSSPGNQPQHF
TRBV27	TRBJ2-5	TRBD1	-	TGTGCCAGCAGTCCCCGAACAGGGGACCGAGAGACCCAGTACTTC	CASSPRTGDRETQYF
TRBV29-1	TRBJ2-7	-	few	TGCAGCGTTTCCCTCGGTTCGGTGTCCGCCGAGCAGTACTTC	CSVSLGSVSAEQYF
TRBV9	TRBJ2-1	-	few	TGTGCCAGCAGCAGCAACCTACAGGGCAACGTCCGCAATGAGCAGTTCTTC	CASSSNLQGNVRNEQFF
TRBV15	TRBJ2-1	TRBD2	-	TGTGCCACCAGCAGAGTAAGCGGGAACCTCTACAATGAGCAGTTCTTC	CATSRVSGNLYNEQFF
TRBV28	TRBJ2-1	TRBD2	-	TGTGCCAGCACCTCTGGAGCGGGACTAGCGGGCCACGATCGGCAGTTCTTC	CASTSGAGLAGHDRQFF
TRBV6-1	TRBJ1-1	-	-	TGTGCCAGCAGTGTTAGACTTAATACTGAAGCTTTCTTT	CASSVRLNTEAFF
TRBV7-2	TRBJ2-3	TRBD2	-	TGTGCCAGCAGCTTTAGCGGCGGGAGTTCGAATACGCAGTATTTT	CASSFSGGSSNTQYF
TRBV28	TRBJ1-1	-	-	TGTGCCAGCAGTTTATTTGGCCGGAACACTGAAGCTTTCTTT	CASSLFGRNTEAFF
TRBV11-2	TRBJ2-7	-	-	TGTGCCAGCAGCTTAGACAGGACTTACTCCTACGAGCAGTACTTC	CASSLDRTYSYEQYF
TRBV27	TRBJ1-1	-	-	TGTGCCAGCAGTTTCGTCGTGGTAGGGGGGGACACTGAAGCTTTCTTT	CASSFVVVGGDTEAFF
TRBV9	TRBJ2-7	TRBD2	-	TGTGCCAGCAGCGTACTCGCGGGAGGGACCTACGAGCAGTACTTC	CASSVLAGGTYEQYF
TRBV5-6	TRBJ1-2	TRBD1	-	TGTGCCAGCAGCTTGGTGGGCAGGGGGCGAAGAATTGGCTACACCTTC	CASSLVGRGRRIGYTF
TRBV7-3	TRBJ2-5	-	-	TGTGCCAGCAGCTTAACAACAGGGAGTGTAGAGACCCAGTACTTC	CASSLTTGSVETQYF
TRBV27	TRBJ2-1	-	-	TGTGCCAATGGTGGAGGGGGCTGGGAGCAGTTCTTC	CANGGGGWEQFF
TRBV27	TRBJ2-7	TRBD2	-	TGTGCCAGCCGCGGACTAGCGGGCTCCTACGAGCAGTACTTC	CASRGLAGSYEQYF
TRBV5-3	TRBJ2-5	-	-	TGTGCCAGAAGCTTGCATTCAGGGGACGAACAGCGGGGACCGGTAGGGGAGACCCAGTACTTC	CARSLHSGDEQRGPVGETQYF
TRBV28	TRBJ2-3	-	-	TGTGCCAGCAGCAACACAGATACGCAGTATTTT	CASSNTDTQYF
TRBV30	TRBJ1-1	-	-	TGTGCCTGGAGGAAGGGGATGAACACTGAAGCTTTCTTT	CAWRKGMNTEAFF
TRBV7-2	TRBJ2-7	-	few	TGTGCCAGCAGCTTCCCGGGAATCTCCTACGAGCAGTACTTC	CASSFPGISYEQYF
TRBV6-4	TRBJ1-5	-	once	TGTGCCAGCAGTGGCGTCAAGGGAGCTCAGCCCCAGCATTTT	CASSGVKGAQPQHF
TRBV28	TRBJ2-1	-	-	TGTGCCAGCAGCGCCTACGTTGCACCAAGCAATGAGCAGTTCTTC	CASSAYVAPSNEQFF
TRBV28	TRBJ2-7	-	-	TGTGCCAGCAGTTTGACAGGTTCATACGAGCAGTACTTC	CASSLTGSYEQYF
TRBV7-7	TRBJ1-2	TRBD1	few	TGTGCCAGCAGCTGGGGACAGAACTATGGCTACACCTTC	CASSWGQNYGYTF
TRBV5-1	TRBJ2-7	-	-	TGCGCCAGCACCGAGCGGGCCGCTTCCTACGAGCAGTACTTC	CASTERAASYEQYF
TRBV4-1	TRBJ1-1	-	-	TGCGCCAGCAGCCAAGACTGGGGGGACACTGAAGCTTTCTTT	CASSQDWGDTEAFF
TRBV9	TRBJ2-7	-	-	TGTGCCAGCAGCCGAGCTCTAGGATACGAGCAGTACTTC	CASSRALGYEQYF